The clone carrying this T cell receptor (beta chain) was seen at least ten times. Antigen: not known. The trim removed 4 bases at V and 2 bases at J, leaving 2 bases unmatched. The CDR3 length is 14 residues. Germline V gene data show CDR1 as SQVTM and CDR2 as ANQGSEA. The use of a sample-barcoded 5' primer and a J-beta primer mix characterized a second PCR of roughly 6 to 11 cycles. Each CDR3 protein is one row after TCRdb ran MiXCR on the 5' RACE reads. Among 1.5 million to 2 million distinct CDR3 sequences listed, 28% were seen once. The data belong to a study of blood T cells in healthy people across ages. Whole-study findings and limits: Calculation of diversity from one million T cells yielded estimates considered to be underestimates.

The sequence derives from a woman under 40 in good health. V usage is TRBV29-1 and J usage is TRBJ1-5, with 10 bases matching TRBD1. The sample consisted of blood. CDR3 sequence (DNA): TGCAGCGTTGCGGGACAGGGGCGCAATCAGCCCCAGCATTTT. This encodes CSVAGQGRNQPQHF.